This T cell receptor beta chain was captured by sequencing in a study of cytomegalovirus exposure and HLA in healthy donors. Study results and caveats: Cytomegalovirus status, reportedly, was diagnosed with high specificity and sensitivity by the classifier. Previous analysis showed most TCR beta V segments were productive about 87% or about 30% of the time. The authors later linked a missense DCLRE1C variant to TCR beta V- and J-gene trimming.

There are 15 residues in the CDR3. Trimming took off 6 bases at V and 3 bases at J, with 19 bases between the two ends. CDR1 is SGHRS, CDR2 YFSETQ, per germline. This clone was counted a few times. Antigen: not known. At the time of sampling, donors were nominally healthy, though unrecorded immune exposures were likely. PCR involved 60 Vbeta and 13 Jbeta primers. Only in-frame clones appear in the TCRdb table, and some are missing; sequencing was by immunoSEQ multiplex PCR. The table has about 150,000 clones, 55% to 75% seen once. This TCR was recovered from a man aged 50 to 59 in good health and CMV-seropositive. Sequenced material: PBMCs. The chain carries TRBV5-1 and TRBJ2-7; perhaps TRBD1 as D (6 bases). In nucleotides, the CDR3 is TGCGCCAGCACCCCGCTCGGGCAGGGGTACTACGAGCAGTACTTC. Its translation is CASTPLGQGYYEQYF.